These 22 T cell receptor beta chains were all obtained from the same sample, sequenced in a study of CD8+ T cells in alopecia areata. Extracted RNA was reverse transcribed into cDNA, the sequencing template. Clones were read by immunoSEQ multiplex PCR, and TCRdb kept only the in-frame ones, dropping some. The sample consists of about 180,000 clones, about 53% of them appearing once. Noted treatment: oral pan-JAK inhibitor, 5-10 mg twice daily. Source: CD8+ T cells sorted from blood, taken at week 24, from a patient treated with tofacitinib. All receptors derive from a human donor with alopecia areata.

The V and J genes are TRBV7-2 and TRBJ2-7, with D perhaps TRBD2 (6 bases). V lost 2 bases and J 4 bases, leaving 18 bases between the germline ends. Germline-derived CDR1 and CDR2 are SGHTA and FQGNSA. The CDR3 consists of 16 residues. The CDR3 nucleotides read TGTGCCAGCAGCTTATCCCGCCGGGGGATGGAGTACGAGCAGTACTTC. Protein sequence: CASSLSRRGMEYEQYF.

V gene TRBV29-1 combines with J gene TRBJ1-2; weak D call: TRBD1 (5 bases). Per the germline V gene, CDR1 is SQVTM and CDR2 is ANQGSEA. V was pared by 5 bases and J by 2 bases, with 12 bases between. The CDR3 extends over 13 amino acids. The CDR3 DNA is TGCAGCGTTCCCGACAGTCTAAACTATGGCTACACCTTC. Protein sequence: CSVPDSLNYGYTF.

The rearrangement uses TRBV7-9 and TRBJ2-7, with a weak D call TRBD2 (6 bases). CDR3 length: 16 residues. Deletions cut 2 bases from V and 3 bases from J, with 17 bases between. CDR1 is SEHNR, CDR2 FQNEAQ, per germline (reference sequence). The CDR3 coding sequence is TGTGCCAGCAGCTTAAGTTTGTCCGGGGGAGACTACGAGCAGTACTTC. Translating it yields CASSLSLSGGDYEQYF.

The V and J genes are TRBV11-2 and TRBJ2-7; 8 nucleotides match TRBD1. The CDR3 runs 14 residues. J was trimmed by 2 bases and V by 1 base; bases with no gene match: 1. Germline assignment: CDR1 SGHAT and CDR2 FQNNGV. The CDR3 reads CASSLGDRPYEQYF. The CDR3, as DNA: TGTGCCAGCAGCTTAGGGGACAGGCCCTACGAGCAGTACTTC. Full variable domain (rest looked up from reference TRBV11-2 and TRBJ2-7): EAGVAQSPRYKIIEKRQSVAFWCNPISGHATLYWYQQILGQGPKLLIQFQNNGVVDDSQLPKDRFSAERLKGVDSTLKIQPAKLEDSAVYLCASSLGDRPYEQYFGPGTRLTVT.

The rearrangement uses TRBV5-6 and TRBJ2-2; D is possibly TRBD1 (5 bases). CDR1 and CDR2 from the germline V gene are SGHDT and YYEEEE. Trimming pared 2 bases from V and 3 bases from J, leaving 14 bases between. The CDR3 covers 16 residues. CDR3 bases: TGTGCCAGCAGCTTAGGCGACAGAAGAGACACCGGGGAGCTGTTTTTT. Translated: CASSLGDRRDTGELFF. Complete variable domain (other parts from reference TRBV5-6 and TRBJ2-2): DAGVTQSPTHLIKTRGQQVTLRCSPKSGHDTVSWYQQALGQGPQFIFQYYEEEERQRGNFPDRFSGHQFPNYSSELNVNALLLGDSALYLCASSLGDRRDTGELFFGEGSRLTVL.

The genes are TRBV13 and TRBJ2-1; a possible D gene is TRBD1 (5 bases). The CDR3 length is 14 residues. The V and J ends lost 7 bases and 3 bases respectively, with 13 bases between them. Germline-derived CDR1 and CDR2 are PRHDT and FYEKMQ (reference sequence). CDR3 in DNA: TGTGCCAGCACCCAAGGGGTGAACTACAATGAGCAGTTCTTC. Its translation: CASTQGVNYNEQFF. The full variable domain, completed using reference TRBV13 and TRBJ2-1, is AAGVIQSPRHLIKEKRETATLKCYPIPRHDTVYWYQQGPGQDPQFLISFYEKMQSDKGSIPDRFSAQQFSDYHSELNMSSLELGDSALYFCASTQGVNYNEQFFGPGTRLTVL.

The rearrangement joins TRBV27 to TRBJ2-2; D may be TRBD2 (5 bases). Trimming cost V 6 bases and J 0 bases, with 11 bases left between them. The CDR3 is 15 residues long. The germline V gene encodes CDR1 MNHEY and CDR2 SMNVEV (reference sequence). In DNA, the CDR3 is TGTGCCAGCAGCCCCGGACTTACGAACACCGGGGAGCTGTTTTTT. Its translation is CASSPGLTNTGELFF.

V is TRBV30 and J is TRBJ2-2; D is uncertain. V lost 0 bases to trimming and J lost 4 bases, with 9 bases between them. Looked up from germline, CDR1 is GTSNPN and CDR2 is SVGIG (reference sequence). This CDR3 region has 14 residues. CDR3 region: CAWSVVVFTGELFF. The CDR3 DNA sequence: TGTGCCTGGAGTGTGGTGGTCTTCACCGGGGAGCTGTTTTTT.

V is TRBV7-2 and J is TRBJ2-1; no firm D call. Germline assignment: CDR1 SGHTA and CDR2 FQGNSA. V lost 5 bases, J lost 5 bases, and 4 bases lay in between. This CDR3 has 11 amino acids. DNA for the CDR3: TGTGCCAGCAGCGTAGACAATGAGCAGTTCTTC. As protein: CASSVDNEQFF. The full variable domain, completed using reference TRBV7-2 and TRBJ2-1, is GAGVSQSPSNKVTEKGKDVELRCDPISGHTALYWYRQSLGQGLEFLIYFQGNSAPDKSGLPSDRFSAERTGGSVSTLTIQRTQQEDSAVYLCASSVDNEQFFGPGTRLTVL.

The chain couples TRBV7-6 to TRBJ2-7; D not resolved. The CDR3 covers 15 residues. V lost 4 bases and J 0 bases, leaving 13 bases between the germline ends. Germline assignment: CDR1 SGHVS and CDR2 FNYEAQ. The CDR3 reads CASSSDTPSSYEQYF. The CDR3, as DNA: TGTGCCAGCAGCTCAGACACACCGAGCTCCTACGAGCAGTACTTC.

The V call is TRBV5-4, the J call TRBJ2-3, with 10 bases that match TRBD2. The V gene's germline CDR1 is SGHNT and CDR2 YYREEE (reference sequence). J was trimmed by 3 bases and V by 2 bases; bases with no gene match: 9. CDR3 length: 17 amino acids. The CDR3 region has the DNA TGTGCCAGCAGCTTTACTCCGGGACTAGCGTTTACAGATACGCAGTATTTT. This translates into CASSFTPGLAFTDTQYF.

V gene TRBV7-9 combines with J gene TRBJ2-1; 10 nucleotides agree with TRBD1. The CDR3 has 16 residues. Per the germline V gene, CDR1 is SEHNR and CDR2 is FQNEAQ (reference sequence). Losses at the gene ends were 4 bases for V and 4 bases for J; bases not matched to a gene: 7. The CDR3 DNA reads TGTGCCAGCAGCTCCACCCGGGACAGGGGTTACAATGAGCAGTTCTTC. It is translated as CASSSTRDRGYNEQFF. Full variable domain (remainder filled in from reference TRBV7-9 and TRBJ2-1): DTGVSQNPRHKITKRGQNVTFRCDPISEHNRLYWYRQTLGQGPEFLTYFQNEAQLEKSRLLSDRFSAERPKGSFSTLEIQRTEQGDSAMYLCASSSTRDRGYNEQFFGPGTRLTVL.

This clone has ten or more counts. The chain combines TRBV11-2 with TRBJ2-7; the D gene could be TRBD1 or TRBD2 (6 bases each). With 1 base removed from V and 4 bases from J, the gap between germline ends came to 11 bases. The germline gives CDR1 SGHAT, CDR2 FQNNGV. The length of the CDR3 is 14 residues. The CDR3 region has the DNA TGTGCCAGCAGCTTAGGGGGGGCGCGGTACGAGCAGTACTTC. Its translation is CASSLGGARYEQYF. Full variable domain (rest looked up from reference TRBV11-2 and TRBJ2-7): EAGVAQSPRYKIIEKRQSVAFWCNPISGHATLYWYQQILGQGPKLLIQFQNNGVVDDSQLPKDRFSAERLKGVDSTLKIQPAKLEDSAVYLCASSLGGARYEQYFGPGTRLTVT.

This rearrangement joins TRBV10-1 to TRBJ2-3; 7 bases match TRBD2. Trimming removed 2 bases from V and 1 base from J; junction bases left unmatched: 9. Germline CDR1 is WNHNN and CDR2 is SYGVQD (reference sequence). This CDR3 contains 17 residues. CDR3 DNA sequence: TGCGCCAGCAGTGAGGGTCGGGCTAGCGGACGCACAGATACGCAGTATTTT. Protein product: CASSEGRASGRTDTQYF.

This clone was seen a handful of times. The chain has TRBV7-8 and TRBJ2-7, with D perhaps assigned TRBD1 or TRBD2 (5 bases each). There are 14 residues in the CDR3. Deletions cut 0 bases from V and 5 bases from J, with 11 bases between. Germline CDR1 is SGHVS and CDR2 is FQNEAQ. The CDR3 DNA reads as TGTGCCAGCAGCTTAGCGGGCAGGGACCACGAGCAGTACTTC. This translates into CASSLAGRDHEQYF.

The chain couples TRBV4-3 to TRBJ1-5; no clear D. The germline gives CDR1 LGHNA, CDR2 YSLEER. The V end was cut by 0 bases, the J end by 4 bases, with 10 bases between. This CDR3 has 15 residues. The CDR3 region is CASSQDNSANQPQHF. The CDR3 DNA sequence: TGCGCCAGCAGCCAAGATAATTCGGCAAATCAGCCCCAGCATTTT.

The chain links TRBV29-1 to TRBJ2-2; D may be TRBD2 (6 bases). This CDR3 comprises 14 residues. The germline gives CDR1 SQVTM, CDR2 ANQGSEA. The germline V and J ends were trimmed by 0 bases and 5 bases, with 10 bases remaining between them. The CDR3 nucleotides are TGCAGCGTTGAAGATCGGGGGTTAACCGGGGAGCTGTTTTTT. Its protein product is CSVEDRGLTGELFF.

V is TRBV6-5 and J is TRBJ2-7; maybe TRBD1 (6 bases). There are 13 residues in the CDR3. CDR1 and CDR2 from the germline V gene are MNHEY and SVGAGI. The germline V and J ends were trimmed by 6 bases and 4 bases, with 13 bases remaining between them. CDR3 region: CASSQQGRYEQYF. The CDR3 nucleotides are TGTGCCAGCAGCCAACAGGGTCGATACGAGCAGTACTTC.

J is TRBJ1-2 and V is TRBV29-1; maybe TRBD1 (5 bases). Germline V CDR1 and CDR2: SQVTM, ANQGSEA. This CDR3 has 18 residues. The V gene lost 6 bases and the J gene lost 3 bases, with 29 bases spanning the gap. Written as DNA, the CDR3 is TGCAGCGTAACAGGTTTTAGGGGTACGAACTGGACTGACTATGGCTACACCTTC. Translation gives CSVTGFRGTNWTDYGYTF.

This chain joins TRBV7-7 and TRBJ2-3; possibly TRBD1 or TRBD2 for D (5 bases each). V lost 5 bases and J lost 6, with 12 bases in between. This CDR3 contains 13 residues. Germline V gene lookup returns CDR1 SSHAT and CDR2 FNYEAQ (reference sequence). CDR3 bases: TGTGCCAGCAGCCCTGCCTGGGGGGATACGCAGTATTTT. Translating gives CASSPAWGDTQYF. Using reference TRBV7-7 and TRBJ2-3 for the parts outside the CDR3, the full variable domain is GAGVSQSPRYKVTKRGQDVTLRCDPISSHATLYWYQQALGQGPEFLTYFNYEAQPDKSGLPSDRFSAERPEGSISTLTIQRTEQRDSAMYRCASSPAWGDTQYFGPGTRLTVL.

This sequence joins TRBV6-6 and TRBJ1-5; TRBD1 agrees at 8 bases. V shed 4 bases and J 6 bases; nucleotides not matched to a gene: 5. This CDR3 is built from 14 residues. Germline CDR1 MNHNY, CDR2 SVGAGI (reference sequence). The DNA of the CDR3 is TGTGCCAGCAGTTCCCAGGGGGCTGGTCAGCCCCAGCATTTT. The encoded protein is CASSSQGAGQPQHF.

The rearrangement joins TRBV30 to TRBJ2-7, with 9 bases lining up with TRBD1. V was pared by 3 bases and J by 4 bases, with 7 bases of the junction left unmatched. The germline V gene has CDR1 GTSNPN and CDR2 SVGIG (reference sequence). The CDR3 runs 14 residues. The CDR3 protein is CAWRAGTGSYEQYF. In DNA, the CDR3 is TGTGCCTGGAGGGCCGGGACAGGGTCGTACGAGCAGTACTTC.